This T cell receptor beta chain was identified during a study of T cells in Graves' hyperthyroidism and ophthalmopathy. Study-wide results and caveats: A 13 V-J signature model discriminated ophthalmopathy versus stable hyperthyroidism. Most thyroid-expanded clonotypes above 0.001 were also found in blood.

The study enrolled patients aged 18 to 65 with newly diagnosed hyperthyroidism of under 2 months' duration. For this clonotype: Its antigen is currently unknown.

Amplification of TCR beta CDR3 regions was performed using RNA transcripts as template. A first-round RT-PCR of the TCR CDR3 used the HTBI primer set. Using its own MiXCR run on the multiplex PCR reads, TCRdb lists one record per CDR3 protein. The sample lists fewer than 550,000 distinct CDR3 sequences, 15% to 18% seen once, with roughly 8% in the top ten. This CDR3 is 17 amino acids long. V lost 5 bases to trimming and J lost 10 bases, with 28 bases between them. Germline CDR1 and CDR2: SGDLS and YYNGEE. The specimen was blood. The TCR originated in a woman younger than 35 with Graves' hyperthyroidism. This chain uses TRBV9 with TRBJ2-1, with D possibly TRBD2 on 6 matching bases. CDR3 DNA: TGTGCCAGCAGTACTATGACCGGGACTCTAAGTTTGAACGAGCAGTTCTTC. This codes for CASSTMTGTLSLNEQFF. The whole variable domain, remainder taken from reference TRBV9 and TRBJ2-1, is DSGVTQTPKHLITATGQRVTLRCSPRSGDLSVYWYQQSLDQGLQFLIQYYNGEERAKGNILERFSAQQFPDLHSELNLSSLELGDSALYFCASSTMTGTLSLNEQFFGPGTRLTVL.